Described below is a single T cell receptor beta chain sequence and its context. There is no known antigen for this receptor. No much larger clonotype is one base removed from it; base qualities were not supplied. The sample comes from a study of T cells in Graves' hyperthyroidism and ophthalmopathy (dated by TCRdb to about 2019). The study in broad terms: Peripheral blood was collected at initial diagnosis, before any treatment. To identify distinguishing TCR V-J signatures, a discovery cohort of around 100 patients was used, comprising 40 to 45 with Graves' ophthalmopathy and around 60 with stable Graves' hyperthyroidism. Prospective prediction of ophthalmopathy was tested in an independent validation cohort consisting of some 20 hyperthyroidism patients and around 16 patients who later progressed to ophthalmopathy. The roughly 94 discovery patients were randomly divided into training and test sets at a 7:3 ratio. Thyroid tissue and blood T-cell repertoires from roughly six Graves' hyperthyroidism patients were also compared in the study. Following sampling, methimazole starting at 30 mg daily was given to hyperthyroidism patients, and high-dose intravenous methylprednisolone was given to ophthalmopathy patients. TCR Vbeta CDR3 sequencing of approximately 140 peripheral blood samples (roughly 41 ophthalmopathy, approximately 80 hyperthyroidism and 17 progressor patients) is reported in the paper.

What the study reported, not specific to this receptor: Blood samples also contained most of the expanded thyroid clonotypes (frequency above 0.001), which suggests that blood repertoires may reflect thyroid immune responses. In cross-validation, a model built on a 13 V-J signature told ophthalmopathy apart from stable hyperthyroidism with 87.88% sensitivity and about 81% specificity, and in testing the same model reached 80%/75%. No statistical method was used to fix the sample size in advance, and group allocation was not hidden from the investigators. In validation, the model predicted progression to ophthalmopathy with approximately 70% sensitivity and 72.22% specificity, a median of about 6 months before onset.

The TCR beta CDR3 regions were amplified from RNA transcripts. A first-round RT-PCR of the TCR CDR3 used the HTBI primer set with the Qiagen OneStep RT-PCR kit. Libraries were constructed in a second round of multiplex PCR, after which size selection and purification were performed. Libraries were sequenced paired-end with 100 bp reads on an Illumina HiSeq2000. The original methods were these. SOAPnuke was used to process the raw data, with reads discarded if the reads contained adapters or uncalled bases, had a mean Phred below 15, or lacked an exact constant-primer or identifier match. High-quality paired reads were merged using COPE v1.2.5, and each unique nucleotide sequence was defined as a clonotype. MiTCR v1.1 was used to align clonotypes to the IMGT TRBV, TRBD and TRBJ reference segments. Analysis was restricted to V-J combinations with a frequency above 0.0001, which covered roughly 99% of repertoires. A TCS score was defined as the ratio of F50 (clonal expansion) to E x V (chaos), with BLOSUM62-based TCRdist applied between CDR3 peptides within each V-J. Welch's t-statistics and random forest reduced roughly 540 V-J features to around 14, which were used in a naive Bayes classifier (R e1071). TCRdb passed the public sequencing reads through fastp at Q25 and MiXCR, retaining productive beta sequences. Every distinct CDR3 protein forms one entry, paired with its most common genes and DNA. The authors' filters were not applied to this entry. The sample table lists 280,000 or so distinct CDR3 sequences, about 16% of them with a count of one. More than 30% of the sample goes to the ten largest clones.

CDR1 SGHTS and CDR2 YDEGEE are derived from the germline V gene. V gives up 2 bases and J gives up 0 bases, and the segment between their germline ends measures 12 bases. The CDR3 runs 16 amino acids, cysteine and phenylalanine included. Only CDR3 DNA is held: 48 bases, read in frame from base 1. The hyperthyroidism patients were between 18 and 65 years old and newly diagnosed, with a disease duration of less than 2 months. Any patient with an uncontrolled infection, another autoimmune disease, pregnancy or lactation was excluded. Diagnoses relied on clinical symptoms, serum thyroxine and TRAb, thyroid ultrasound and orbital computed tomography. Blood from progressor patients was collected at the time of first diagnosis with hyperthyroidism, before any ophthalmopathy symptoms had appeared. Ficoll-Paque density gradient centrifugation was used to isolate PBMCs from around 10 ml of fresh peripheral blood. Progressor patients were first diagnosed with Graves' hyperthyroidism and then developed ophthalmopathy during follow-up. Total RNA was extracted with Trizol reagent, and quality was checked on an Agilent 2100 Bioanalyzer.

The sequence joins TRBV5-8 to TRBJ2-1, with a tentative D gene TRBD2 over 6 matching bases. Source material: blood. The clonotype was recovered from a woman aged 45 to 65 with Graves' hyperthyroidism that later progressed to Graves' ophthalmopathy. The nucleotide sequence is TGTGCCAGCAGCTTCCTAGGGGAGGCCTCCTACAATGAGCAGTTCTTC. It codes for CASSFLGEASYNEQFF.